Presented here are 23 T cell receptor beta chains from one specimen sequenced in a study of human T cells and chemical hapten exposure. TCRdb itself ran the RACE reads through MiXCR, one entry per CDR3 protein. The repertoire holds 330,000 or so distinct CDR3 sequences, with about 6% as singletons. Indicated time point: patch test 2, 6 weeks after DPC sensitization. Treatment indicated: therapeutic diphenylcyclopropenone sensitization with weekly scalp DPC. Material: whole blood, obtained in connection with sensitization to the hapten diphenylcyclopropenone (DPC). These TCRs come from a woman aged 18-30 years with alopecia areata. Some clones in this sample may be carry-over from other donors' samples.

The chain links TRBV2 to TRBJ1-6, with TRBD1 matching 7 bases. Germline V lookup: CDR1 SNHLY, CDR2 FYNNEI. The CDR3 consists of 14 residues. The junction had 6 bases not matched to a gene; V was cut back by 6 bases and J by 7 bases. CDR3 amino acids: CASSVDRVNSPLHF. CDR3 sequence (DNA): TGTGCCAGCAGCGTAGACAGGGTGAATTCACCCCTCCACTTT.

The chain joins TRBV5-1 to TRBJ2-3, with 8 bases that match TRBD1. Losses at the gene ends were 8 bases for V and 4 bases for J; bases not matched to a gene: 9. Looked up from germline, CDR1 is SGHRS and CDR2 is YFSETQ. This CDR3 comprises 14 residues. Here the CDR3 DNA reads TGCGCCAGAAGCACTCGACAGGGGCCAGATACGCAGTATTTT. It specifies CARSTRQGPDTQYF.

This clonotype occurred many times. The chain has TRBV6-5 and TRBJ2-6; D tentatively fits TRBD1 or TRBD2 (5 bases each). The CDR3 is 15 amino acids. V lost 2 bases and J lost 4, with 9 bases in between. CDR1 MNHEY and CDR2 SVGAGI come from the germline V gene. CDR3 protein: CASSYTGTGANVLTF. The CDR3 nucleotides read TGTGCCAGCAGTTACACCGGGACCGGGGCCAACGTCCTGACTTTC.

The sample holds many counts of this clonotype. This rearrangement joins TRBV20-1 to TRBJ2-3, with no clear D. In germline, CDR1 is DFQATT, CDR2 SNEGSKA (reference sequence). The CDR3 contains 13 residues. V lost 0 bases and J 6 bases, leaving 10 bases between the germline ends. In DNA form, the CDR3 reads TGCAGTGCTAGAGATCAGACGACGGATACGCAGTATTTT. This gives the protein CSARDQTTDTQYF.

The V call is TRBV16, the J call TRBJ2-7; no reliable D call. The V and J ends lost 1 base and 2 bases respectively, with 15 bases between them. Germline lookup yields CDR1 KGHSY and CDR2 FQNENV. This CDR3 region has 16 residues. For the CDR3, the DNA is TGTGCCAGCAGCCAATGGAAGCCCGAGCAGGCCTACGAGCAGTACTTC. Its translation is CASSQWKPEQAYEQYF. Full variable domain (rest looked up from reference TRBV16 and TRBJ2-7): GEEVAQTPKHLVRGEGQKAKLYCAPIKGHSYVFWYQQVLKNEFKFLISFQNENVFDETGMPKERFSAKCLPNSPCSLEIQATKLEDSAVYFCASSQWKPEQAYEQYFGPGTRLTVT.

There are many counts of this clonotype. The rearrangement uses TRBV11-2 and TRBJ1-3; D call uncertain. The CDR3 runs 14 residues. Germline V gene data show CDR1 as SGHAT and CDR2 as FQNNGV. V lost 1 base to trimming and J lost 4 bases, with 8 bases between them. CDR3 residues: CASSLGFPGNTIYF. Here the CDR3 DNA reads TGTGCCAGCAGCTTAGGATTTCCGGGAAACACCATATATTTT.

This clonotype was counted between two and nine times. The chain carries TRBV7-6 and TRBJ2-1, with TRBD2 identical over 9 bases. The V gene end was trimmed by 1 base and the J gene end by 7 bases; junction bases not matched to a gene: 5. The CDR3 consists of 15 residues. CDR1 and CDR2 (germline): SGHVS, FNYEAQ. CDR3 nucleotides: TGTGCCAGCAGCTTAGTAGCGGGGGTGGGGAATGAGCAGTTCTTC. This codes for CASSLVAGVGNEQFF.

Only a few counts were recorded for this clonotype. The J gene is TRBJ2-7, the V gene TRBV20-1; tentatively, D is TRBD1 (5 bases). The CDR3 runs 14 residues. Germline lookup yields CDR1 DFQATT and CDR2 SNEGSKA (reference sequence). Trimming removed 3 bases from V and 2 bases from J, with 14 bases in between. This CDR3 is CSAREMAGPYEQYF. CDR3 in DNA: TGCAGTGCTAGGGAAATGGCAGGGCCCTACGAGCAGTACTTC.

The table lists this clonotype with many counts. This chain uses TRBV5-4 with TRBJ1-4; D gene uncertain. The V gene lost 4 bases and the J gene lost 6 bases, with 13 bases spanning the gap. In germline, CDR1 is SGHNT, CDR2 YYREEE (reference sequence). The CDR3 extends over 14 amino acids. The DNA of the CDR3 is TGTGCCAGCAGCCCTGATGGGGAGTATGAAAAACTGTTTTTT. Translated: CASSPDGEYEKLFF.

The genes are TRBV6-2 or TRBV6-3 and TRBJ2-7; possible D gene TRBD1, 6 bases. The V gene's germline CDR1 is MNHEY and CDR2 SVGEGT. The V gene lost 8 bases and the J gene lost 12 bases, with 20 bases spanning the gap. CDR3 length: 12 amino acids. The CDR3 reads CASSSSGTSRYF. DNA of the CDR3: TGTGCCAGCTCGTCGTCTGGGACAAGTAGGTACTTC.

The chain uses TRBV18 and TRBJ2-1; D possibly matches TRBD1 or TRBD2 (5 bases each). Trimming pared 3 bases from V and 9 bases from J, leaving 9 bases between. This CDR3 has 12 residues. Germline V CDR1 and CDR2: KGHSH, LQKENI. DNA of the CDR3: TGTGCCAGCTCACCGGGGGAAGGTGAGCAGTTCTTC. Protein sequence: CASSPGEGEQFF.

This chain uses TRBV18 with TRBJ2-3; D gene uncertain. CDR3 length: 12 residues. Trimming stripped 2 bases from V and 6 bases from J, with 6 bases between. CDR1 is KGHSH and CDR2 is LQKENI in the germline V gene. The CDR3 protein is CASSPSEDTQYF. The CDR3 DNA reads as TGTGCCAGCTCACCATCCGAGGATACGCAGTATTTT.

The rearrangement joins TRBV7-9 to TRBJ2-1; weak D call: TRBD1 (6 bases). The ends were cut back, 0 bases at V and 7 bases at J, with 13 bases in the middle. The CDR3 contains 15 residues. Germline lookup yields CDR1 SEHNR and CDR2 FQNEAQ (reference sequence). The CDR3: CASSLALQGRNEQFF. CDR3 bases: TGTGCCAGCAGCTTAGCGCTGCAGGGGCGGAATGAGCAGTTCTTC.

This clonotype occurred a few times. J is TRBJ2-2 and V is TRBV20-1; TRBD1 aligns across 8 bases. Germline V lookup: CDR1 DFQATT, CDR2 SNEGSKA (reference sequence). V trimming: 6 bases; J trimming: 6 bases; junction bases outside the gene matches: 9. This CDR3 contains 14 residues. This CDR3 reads CSAEDRDRSGELFF. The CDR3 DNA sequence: TGCAGTGCGGAGGACAGGGACCGTTCCGGGGAGCTGTTTTTT.

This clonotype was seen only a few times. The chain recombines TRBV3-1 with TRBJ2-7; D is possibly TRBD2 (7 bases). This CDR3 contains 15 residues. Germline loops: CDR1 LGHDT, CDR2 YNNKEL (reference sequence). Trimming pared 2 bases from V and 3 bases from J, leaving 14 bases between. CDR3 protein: CASSQRGGILYEQYF. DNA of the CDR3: TGTGCCAGCAGCCAACGCGGGGGCATCCTCTACGAGCAGTACTTC.

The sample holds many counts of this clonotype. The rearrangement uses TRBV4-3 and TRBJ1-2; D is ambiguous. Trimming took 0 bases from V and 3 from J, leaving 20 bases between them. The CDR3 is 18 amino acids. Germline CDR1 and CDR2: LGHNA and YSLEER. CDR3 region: CASSQEPPHRAQYYGYTF. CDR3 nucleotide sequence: TGCGCCAGCAGCCAAGAACCCCCCCATCGGGCCCAATACTATGGCTACACCTTC.

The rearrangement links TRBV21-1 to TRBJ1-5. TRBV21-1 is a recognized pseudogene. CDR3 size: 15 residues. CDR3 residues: CATEKESYSNQPQHF. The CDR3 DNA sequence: TGTGCCACCGAAAAGGAGTCTTATAGCAATCAGCCCCAGCATTTT.

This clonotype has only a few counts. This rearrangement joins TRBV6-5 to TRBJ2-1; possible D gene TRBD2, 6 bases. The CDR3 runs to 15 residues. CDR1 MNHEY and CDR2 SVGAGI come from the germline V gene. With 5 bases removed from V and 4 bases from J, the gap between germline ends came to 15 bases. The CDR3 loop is CASSPSGLTYNEQFF. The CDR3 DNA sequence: TGTGCCAGCAGTCCTTCGGGACTGACTTACAATGAGCAGTTCTTC.

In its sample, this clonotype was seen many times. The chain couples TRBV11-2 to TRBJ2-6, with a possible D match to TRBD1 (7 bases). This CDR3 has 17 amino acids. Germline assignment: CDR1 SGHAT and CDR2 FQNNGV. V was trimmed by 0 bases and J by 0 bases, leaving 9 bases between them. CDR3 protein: CASSLERDSSGANVLTF. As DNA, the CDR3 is TGTGCCAGCAGCTTAGAGCGGGACAGCTCTGGGGCCAACGTCCTGACTTTC. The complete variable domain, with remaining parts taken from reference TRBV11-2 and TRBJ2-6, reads EAGVAQSPRYKIIEKRQSVAFWCNPISGHATLYWYQQILGQGPKLLIQFQNNGVVDDSQLPKDRFSAERLKGVDSTLKIQPAKLEDSAVYLCASSLERDSSGANVLTFGAGSRLTVL.

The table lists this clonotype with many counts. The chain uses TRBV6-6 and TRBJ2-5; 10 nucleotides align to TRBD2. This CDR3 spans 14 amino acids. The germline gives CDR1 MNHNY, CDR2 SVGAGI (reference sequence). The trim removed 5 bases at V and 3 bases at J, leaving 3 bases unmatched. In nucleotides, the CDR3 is TGTGCCAGCAGTCGCAGCGGGGGGGAAGAGACCCAGTACTTC. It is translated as CASSRSGGEETQYF.

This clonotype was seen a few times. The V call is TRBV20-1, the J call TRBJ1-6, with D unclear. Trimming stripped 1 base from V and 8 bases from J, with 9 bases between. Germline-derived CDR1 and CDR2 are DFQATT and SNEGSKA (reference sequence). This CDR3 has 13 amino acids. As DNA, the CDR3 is TGCAGTGCTAGAGGAGGGAGCGATTCACCCCTCCACTTT. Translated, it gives CSARGGSDSPLHF.

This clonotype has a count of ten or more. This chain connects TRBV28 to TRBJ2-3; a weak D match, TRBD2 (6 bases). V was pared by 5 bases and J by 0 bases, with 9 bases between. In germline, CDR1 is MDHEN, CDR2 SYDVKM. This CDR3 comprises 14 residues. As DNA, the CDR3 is TGTGCCAGCAGTATTGGGACTAGCACAGATACGCAGTATTTT. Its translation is CASSIGTSTDTQYF.

The CDR3 spells CSARDDREGFYEQYF. In DNA, the CDR3 is TGCAGTGCTAGAGATGACAGGGAGGGTTTCTACGAGCAGTACTTC. V and J are TRBV20-1 and TRBJ2-7; D is possibly TRBD1 or TRBD2 (7 bases each). CDR1 and CDR2 from the germline V gene are DFQATT and SNEGSKA (reference sequence). The CDR3 extends over 15 amino acids. V lost 0 bases, J lost 3 bases, and 15 bases lay in between.